Described below is a single TCR beta chain sequence and its context. Its antigen is currently unknown. Generated by immunoSEQ multiplex PCR, the TCRdb table keeps only in-frame clones and is missing some. Among more than 110,000 clones, roughly 90% were seen once, and the ten largest hold 4% to 5.5%. The data originate from a study of T cell responses to AZD1222 COVID-19 vaccine. Study background: Second-dose intervals near 4 or 12 weeks were combined. Points from the study as a whole: Donors were largely white British and mainly female; clonal diversity was possibly underestimated. Sampling that yielded the repertoires occurred only after the peak T cell response.

V was clipped by 4 bases and J by 5 bases, with 6 bases between them. The CDR3 totals 12 residues. Germline loops: CDR1 SEHNR, CDR2 FQNEAQ (reference sequence). V and J are TRBV7-9 and TRBJ1-5; no clear D. The clonotype was recovered from an adult in good health. Sequenced material: peripheral blood, taken on day 0 of AZD1222 vaccination. The CDR3 sequence: CASSSQDQPQHF. For the CDR3, the DNA is TGTGCCAGCAGCTCCCAGGATCAGCCCCAGCATTTT.